The T cell receptor (beta chain) under discussion was sequenced for a study of beta chain features in type 1 diabetes. Study details: Taken together, all samples contributed 90 million to 140 million examined sorted cells.

Study findings and constraints: People with Type 1 diabetes carried modestly yet significantly shorter TCRB CDR3s in all four CD4+ subsets.

This clone was counted a few times. Its antigen is not identified. The investigators reverse transcribed all of the isolated RNA, so they sequenced expressed TCRB transcripts. TCRdb's table, derived via immunoSEQ multiplex PCR, lists solely in-frame clones and lacks some. The sample yields some 280,000 clones, roughly an eighth seen once. From germline, CDR1 is MDHEN and CDR2 SYDVKM. J lost 3 bases, V lost 5 bases, and 2 bases had no gene match. This CDR3 contains 13 residues. The J gene is TRBJ2-7, the V gene TRBV28; TRBD1 agrees at 9 bases. This sequence was found in a man aged 25-45 years with type 1 diabetes. Sequencing was performed on naive CD4+ T cells from blood. Here the CDR3 reads CASSQGQGYEQYF. The CDR3 DNA sequence: TGTGCCAGCAGTCAGGGACAGGGCTACGAGCAGTACTTC.